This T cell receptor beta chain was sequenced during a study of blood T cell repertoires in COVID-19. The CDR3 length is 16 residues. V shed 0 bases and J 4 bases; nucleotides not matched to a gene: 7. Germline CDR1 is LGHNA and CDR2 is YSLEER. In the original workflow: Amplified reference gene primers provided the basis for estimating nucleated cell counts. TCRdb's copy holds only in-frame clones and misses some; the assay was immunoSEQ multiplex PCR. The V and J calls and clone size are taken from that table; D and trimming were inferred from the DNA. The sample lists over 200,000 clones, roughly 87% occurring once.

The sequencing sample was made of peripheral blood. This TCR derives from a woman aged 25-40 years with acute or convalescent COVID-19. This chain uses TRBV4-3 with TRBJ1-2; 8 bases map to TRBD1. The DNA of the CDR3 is TGCGCCAGCAGCCAAGATCTGAGACAGGGGACCTATGGCTACACCTTC. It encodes CASSQDLRQGTYGYTF.